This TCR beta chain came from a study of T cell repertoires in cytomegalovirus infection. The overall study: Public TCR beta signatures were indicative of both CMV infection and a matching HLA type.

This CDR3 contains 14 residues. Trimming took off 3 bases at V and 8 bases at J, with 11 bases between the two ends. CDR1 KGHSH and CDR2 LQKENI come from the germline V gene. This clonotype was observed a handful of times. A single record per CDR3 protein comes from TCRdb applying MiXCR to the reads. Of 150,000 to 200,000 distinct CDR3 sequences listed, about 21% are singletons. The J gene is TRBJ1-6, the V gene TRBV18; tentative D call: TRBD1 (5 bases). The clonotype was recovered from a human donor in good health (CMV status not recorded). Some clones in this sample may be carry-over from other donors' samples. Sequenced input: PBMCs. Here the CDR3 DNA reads TGTGCCAGCTCACCCCGGGGCAGGGATTCACCCCTCCACTTT. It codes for CASSPRGRDSPLHF. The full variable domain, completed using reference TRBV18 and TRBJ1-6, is NAGVMQNPRHLVRRRGQEARLRCSPMKGHSHVYWYRQLPEEGLKFMVYLQKENIIDESGMPKERFSAEFPKEGPSILRIQQVVRGDSAAYFCASSPRGRDSPLHFGNGTRLTVT.